This T cell receptor (beta chain) derives from a study of blood T cells in healthy people across ages. General study findings and limits: Long-lived donors exceeded aged donors in naive CD4+ cells and diversity.

For the second PCR, which ran for roughly 6 to 12 cycles, a sample-barcoded 5' primer and a J-beta primer mix were used. TCRdb re-derived calls from the 5' RACE reads in MiXCR, one entry per CDR3 protein. The data show fewer than 700,000 distinct CDR3 sequences, around 43% seen once. On this clonotype: No antigen is known for it.

Investigators took roughly 10 milliliters of peripheral blood from every donor. Germline V gene lookup returns CDR1 SSHAT and CDR2 FNYEAQ (reference sequence). The V and J ends lost 4 bases and 2 bases respectively, with 10 bases between them. The CDR3 is made up of 14 amino acids. The V call is TRBV7-7, the J call TRBJ2-3; D ambiguous. The receptor's source is a man older than 75 in good health. Source material: blood. CDR3 DNA: TGTGCCAGCAGCTCAATCTCGCTCACAGATACGCAGTATTTT. As protein: CASSSISLTDTQYF.